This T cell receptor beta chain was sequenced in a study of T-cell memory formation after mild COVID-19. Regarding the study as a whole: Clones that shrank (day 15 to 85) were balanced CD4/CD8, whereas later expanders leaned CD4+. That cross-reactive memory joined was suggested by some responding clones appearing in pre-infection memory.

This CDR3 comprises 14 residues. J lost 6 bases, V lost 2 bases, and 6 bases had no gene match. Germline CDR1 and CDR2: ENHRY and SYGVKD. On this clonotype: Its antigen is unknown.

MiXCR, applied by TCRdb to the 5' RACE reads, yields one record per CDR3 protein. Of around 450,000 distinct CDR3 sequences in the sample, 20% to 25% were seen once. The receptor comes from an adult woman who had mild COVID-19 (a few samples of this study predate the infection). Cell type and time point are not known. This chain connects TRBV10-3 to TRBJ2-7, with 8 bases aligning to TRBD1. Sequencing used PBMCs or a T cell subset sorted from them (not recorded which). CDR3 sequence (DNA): TGTGCCATCAGTGAGGGCAGGGGGCTTGGCGAGCAGTACTTC. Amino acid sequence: CAISEGRGLGEQYF.